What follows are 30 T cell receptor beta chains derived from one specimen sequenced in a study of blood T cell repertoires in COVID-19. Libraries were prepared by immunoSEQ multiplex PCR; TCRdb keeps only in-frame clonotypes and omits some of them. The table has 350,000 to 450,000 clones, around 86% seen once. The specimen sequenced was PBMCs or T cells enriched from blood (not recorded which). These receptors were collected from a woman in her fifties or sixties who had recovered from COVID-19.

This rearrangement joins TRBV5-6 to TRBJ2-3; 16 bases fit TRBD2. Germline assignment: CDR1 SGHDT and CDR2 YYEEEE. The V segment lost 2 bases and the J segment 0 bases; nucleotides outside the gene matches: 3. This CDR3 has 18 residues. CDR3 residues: CASSLGTSGGASTDTQYF. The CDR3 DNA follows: TGTGCCAGCAGCTTAGGGACTAGCGGGGGGGCTAGCACAGATACGCAGTATTTT.

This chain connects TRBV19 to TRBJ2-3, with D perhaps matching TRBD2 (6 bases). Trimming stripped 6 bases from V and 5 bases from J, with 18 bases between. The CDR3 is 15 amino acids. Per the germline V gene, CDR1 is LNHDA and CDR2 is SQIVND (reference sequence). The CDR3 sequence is CASRAGGGIRDTQYF. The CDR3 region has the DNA TGTGCCAGTAGAGCGGGTGGCGGGATTCGAGATACGCAGTATTTT.

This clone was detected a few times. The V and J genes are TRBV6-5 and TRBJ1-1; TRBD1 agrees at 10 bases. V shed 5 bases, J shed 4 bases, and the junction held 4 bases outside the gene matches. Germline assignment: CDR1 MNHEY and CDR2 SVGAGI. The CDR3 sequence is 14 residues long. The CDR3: CASSRQGAGTEAFF. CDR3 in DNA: TGTGCCAGCAGTAGACAGGGGGCAGGCACTGAAGCTTTCTTT.

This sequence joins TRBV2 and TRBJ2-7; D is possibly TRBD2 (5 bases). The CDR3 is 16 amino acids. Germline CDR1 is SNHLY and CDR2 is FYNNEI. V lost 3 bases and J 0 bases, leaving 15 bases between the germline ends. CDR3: CASSEWEPRSSYEQYF. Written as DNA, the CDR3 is TGTGCCAGCAGTGAGTGGGAGCCCAGAAGCTCCTACGAGCAGTACTTC.

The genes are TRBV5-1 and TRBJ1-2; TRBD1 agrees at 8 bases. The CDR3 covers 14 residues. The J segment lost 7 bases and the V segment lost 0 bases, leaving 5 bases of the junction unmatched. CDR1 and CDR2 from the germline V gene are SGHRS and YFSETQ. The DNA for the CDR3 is TGCGCCAGCAGCTTGGGGACAGGGTACGGTGGCTACACCTTC. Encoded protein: CASSLGTGYGGYTF.

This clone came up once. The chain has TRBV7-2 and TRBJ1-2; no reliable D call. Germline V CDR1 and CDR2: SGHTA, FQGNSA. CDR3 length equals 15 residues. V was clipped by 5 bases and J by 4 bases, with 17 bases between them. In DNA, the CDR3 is TGTGCCAGCAGCATGACAACAGAGGGTGGCTATGGCTACACCTTC. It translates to CASSMTTEGGYGYTF.

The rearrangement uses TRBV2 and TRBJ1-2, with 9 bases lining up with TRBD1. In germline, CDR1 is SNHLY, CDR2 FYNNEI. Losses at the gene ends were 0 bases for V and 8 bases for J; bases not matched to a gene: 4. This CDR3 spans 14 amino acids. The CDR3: CASSEAGQGQGYTF. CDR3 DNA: TGTGCCAGCAGTGAAGCGGGACAGGGCCAGGGCTACACCTTC.

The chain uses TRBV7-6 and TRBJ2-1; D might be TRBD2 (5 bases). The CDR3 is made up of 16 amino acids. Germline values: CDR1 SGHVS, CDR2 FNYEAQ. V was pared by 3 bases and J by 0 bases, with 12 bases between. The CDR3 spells CASSFIRESSYNEQFF. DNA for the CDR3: TGTGCCAGCAGCTTCATCCGGGAAAGCTCCTACAATGAGCAGTTCTTC.

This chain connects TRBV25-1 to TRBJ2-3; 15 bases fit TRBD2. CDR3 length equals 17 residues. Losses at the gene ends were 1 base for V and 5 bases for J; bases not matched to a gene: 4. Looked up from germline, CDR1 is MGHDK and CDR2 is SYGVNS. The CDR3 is CASSEWTSGGAIDTQYF. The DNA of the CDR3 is TGTGCCAGCAGTGAATGGACTAGCGGGGGGGCCATAGATACGCAGTATTTT.

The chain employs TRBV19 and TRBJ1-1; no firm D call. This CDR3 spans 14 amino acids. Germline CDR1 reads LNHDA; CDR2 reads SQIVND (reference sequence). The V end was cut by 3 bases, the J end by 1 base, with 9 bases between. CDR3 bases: TGTGCCAGTAGTATGCAGACTCAGAACACTGAAGCTTTCTTT. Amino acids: CASSMQTQNTEAFF. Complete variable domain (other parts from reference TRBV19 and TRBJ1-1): DGGITQSPKYLFRKEGQNVTLSCEQNLNHDAMYWYRQDPGQGLRLIYYSQIVNDFQKGDIAEGYSVSREKKESFPLTVTSAQKNPTAFYLCASSMQTQNTEAFFGQGTRLTVV.

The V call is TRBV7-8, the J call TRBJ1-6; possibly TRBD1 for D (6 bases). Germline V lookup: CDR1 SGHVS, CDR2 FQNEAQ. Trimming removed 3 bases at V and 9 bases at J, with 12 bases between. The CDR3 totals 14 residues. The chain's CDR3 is CASSFGTFGSPLHF. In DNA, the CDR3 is TGTGCCAGCAGCTTCGGGACATTTGGTTCACCCCTCCACTTT.

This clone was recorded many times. CDR3 in amino acids: CASYRTAGDGYTF. The CDR3, as DNA: TGTGCCAGCTACCGGACAGCGGGGGATGGCTACACCTTC. The chain uses TRBV6-5 and TRBJ1-2; D may be TRBD1 (6 bases). V gave up 8 bases and J gave up 6 bases, with 16 bases separating them. This CDR3 is built from 13 residues. Germline V gives CDR1 MNHEY, CDR2 SVGAGI.

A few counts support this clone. The CDR3 region is CASSPDSNEQFF. For the CDR3, the DNA is TGTGCCAGCAGCCCCGACAGCAATGAGCAGTTCTTC. This rearrangement joins TRBV12-3 or TRBV12-4 to TRBJ2-1; the D gene is possibly TRBD1 (5 bases). Trimming stripped 6 bases from V and 6 bases from J, with 9 bases between. The CDR3 length is 12 residues.

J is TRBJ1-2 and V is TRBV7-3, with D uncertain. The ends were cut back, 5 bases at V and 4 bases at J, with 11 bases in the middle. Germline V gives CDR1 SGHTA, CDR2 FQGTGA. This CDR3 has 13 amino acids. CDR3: CASSAGRSYGYTF. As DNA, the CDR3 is TGTGCCAGCAGCGCGGGAAGGAGCTATGGCTACACCTTC.

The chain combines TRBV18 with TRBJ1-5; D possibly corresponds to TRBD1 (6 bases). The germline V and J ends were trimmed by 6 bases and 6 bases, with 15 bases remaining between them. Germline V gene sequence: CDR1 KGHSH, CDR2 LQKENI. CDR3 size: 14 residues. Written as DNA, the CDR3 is TGTGCCAGCTCGACAACAGGGTCGGGTCAGCCCCAGCATTTT. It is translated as CASSTTGSGQPQHF.

The CDR3 loop is CAWSGLGISGNTIYF. CDR3 in DNA: TGTGCCTGGAGTGGACTAGGAATCTCTGGAAACACCATATATTTT. The J gene is TRBJ1-3, the V gene TRBV30; unclear D gene. V lost 1 base and J lost 0, with 10 bases in between. CDR3 size: 15 residues. Germline V gene lookup returns CDR1 GTSNPN and CDR2 SVGIG (reference sequence).

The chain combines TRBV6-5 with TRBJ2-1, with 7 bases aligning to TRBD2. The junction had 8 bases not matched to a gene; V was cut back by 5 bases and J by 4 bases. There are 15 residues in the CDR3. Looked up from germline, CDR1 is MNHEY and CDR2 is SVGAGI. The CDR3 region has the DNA TGTGCCAGCAGTATAGCGGGCGACGTTTACAATGAGCAGTTCTTC. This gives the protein CASSIAGDVYNEQFF.

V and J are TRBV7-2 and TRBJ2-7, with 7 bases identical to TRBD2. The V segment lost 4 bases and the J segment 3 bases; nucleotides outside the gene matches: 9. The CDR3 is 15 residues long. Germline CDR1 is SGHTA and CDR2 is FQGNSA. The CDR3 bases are TGTGCCAGCAGCTCTGGGTATGGCGGGAGCTACGAGCAGTACTTC. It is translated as CASSSGYGGSYEQYF.

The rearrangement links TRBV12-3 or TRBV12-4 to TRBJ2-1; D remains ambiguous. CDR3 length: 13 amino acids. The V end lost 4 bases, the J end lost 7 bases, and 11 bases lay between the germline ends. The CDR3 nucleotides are TGTGCCAGCAGTTCTGGGCCCCAGAATGAGCAGTTCTTC. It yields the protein CASSSGPQNEQFF.

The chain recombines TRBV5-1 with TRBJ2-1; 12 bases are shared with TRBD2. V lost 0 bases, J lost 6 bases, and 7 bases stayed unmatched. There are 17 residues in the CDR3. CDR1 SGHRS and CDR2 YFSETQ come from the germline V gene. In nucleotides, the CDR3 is TGCGCCAGCAGCTTGGCCCCTAGCGGGAGGGCCGGCAATGAGCAGTTCTTC. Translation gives CASSLAPSGRAGNEQFF. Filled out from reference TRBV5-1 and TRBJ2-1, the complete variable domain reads KAGVTQTPRYLIKTRGQQVTLSCSPISGHRSVSWYQQTPGQGLQFLFEYFSETQRNKGNFPGRFSGRQFSNSRSEMNVSTLELGDSALYLCASSLAPSGRAGNEQFFGPGTRLTVL.

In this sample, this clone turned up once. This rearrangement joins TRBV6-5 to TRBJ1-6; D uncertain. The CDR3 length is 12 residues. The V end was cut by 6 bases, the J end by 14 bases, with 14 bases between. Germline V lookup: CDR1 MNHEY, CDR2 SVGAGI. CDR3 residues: CASRSVEYSLHF. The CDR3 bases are TGTGCCAGCAGAAGCGTTGAGTACTCCCTCCACTTT.

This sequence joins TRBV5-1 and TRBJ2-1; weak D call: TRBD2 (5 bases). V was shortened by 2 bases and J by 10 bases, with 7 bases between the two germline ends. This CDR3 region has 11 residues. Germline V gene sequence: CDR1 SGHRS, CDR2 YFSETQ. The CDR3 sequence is CASSFLAEQFF. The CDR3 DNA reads TGCGCCAGCAGCTTTCTAGCCGAGCAGTTCTTC.

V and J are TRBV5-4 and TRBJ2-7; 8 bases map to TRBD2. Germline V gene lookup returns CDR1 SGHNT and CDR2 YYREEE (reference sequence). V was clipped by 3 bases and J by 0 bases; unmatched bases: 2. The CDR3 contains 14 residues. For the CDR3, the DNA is TGTGCCAGCAGCTCGGGGGGGAGCTCCTACGAGCAGTACTTC. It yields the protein CASSSGGSSYEQYF.

The CDR3 region is CASSQALGTAAETQYF. The CDR3 DNA follows: TGCGCCAGCAGCCAAGCTCTCGGGACAGCGGCAGAGACCCAGTACTTC. This chain joins TRBV4-1 and TRBJ2-5; 7 bases align to TRBD1. V was clipped by 1 base and J by 4 bases; unmatched bases: 9. Germline V gives CDR1 MGHRA, CDR2 YSYEKL. This CDR3 region has 16 residues.

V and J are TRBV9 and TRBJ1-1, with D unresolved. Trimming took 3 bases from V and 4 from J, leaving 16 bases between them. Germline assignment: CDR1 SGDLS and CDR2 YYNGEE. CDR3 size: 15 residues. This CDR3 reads CASSGEGIWGTEAFF. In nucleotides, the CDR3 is TGTGCCAGCAGCGGCGAGGGAATTTGGGGCACTGAAGCTTTCTTT.

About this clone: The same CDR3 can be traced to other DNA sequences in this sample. The DNA of the CDR3 is TGTGCCAGCAGCCAAGATGCGGATGGCTACACCTTC. Encoded protein: CASSQDADGYTF. This sequence joins TRBV4-2 and TRBJ1-2; D is unclear. In germline, CDR1 is LGHNA, CDR2 YNFKEQ. V lost 0 bases and J lost 6, with 5 bases in between. The length of the CDR3 is 12 residues.

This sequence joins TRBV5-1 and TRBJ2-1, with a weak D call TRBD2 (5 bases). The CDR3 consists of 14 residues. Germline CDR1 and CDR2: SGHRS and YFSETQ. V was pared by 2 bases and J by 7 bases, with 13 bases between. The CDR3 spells CASSFDSGGNEQFF. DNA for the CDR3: TGCGCCAGCAGCTTCGACTCAGGCGGGAATGAGCAGTTCTTC.

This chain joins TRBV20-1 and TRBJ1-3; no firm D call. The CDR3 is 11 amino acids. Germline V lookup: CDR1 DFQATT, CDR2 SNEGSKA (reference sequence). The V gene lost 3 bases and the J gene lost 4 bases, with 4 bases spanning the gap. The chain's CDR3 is CSASQGNTIYF. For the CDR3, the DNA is TGCAGTGCTAGCCAAGGAAACACCATATATTTT.

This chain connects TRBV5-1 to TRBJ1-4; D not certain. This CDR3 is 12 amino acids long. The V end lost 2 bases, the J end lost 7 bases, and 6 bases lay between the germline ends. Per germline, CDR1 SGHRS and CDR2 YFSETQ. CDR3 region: CASSFSFEKLFF. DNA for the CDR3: TGCGCCAGCAGCTTCTCTTTTGAAAAACTGTTTTTT. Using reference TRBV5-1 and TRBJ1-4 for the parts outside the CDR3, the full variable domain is KAGVTQTPRYLIKTRGQQVTLSCSPISGHRSVSWYQQTPGQGLQFLFEYFSETQRNKGNFPGRFSGRQFSNSRSEMNVSTLELGDSALYLCASSFSFEKLFFGSGTQLSVL.

CDR3 sequence reads: CASSTGQGAGYGYTF. CDR3 nucleotides: TGTGCCAGTAGTACCGGACAGGGGGCTGGCTATGGCTACACCTTC. The rearrangement links TRBV19 to TRBJ1-2; 11 bases line up with TRBD1. The germline CDR1 and CDR2 sequences are LNHDA and SQIVND (reference sequence). The CDR3 contains 15 residues. After removal of 4 bases from V and 4 bases from J, the junction contained 5 bases not matched to a gene.